This TCR beta chain came from a study of response to subunit inactivated influenza vaccine. This clonotype showed up just a few times. TCRdb reprocessed the RT-PCR reads via MiXCR and lists one record per CDR3 protein. The sample records 650,000 or so distinct CDR3 sequences, around 15% being singletons. The CDR3 is 15 residues long. Germline V gene data show CDR1 as PRHDT and CDR2 as FYEKMQ (reference sequence). Unmatched junction bases numbered 4, after V lost 1 base and J lost 2 bases. This chain joins TRBV13 and TRBJ2-5; 7 bases are a match to TRBD1. The source is a man in his fifties or sixties who received an inactivated influenza vaccine. The sample in question was PBMCs from blood, obtained about 14 days before vaccination. Here the CDR3 DNA reads TGTGCCAGCAGCTTAGACAGGGGAATACAAGAGACCCAGTACTTC. It encodes CASSLDRGIQETQYF.